This is a list of T cell receptor beta chains from one sample in a study of CD8 T cells in ankylosing spondylitis. Via MiXCR, TCRdb re-called the 5' RACE reads, giving one row per CDR3 protein. The sample contains about 220,000 distinct CDR3 sequences, more than 5.5% of which appear only once. The specimen sequenced was blood, either unsorted or a sorted T cell fraction (not recorded which). These receptors all come from a male donor with ankylosing spondylitis. The CDR3 runs from the conserved cysteine through the conserved F or W. A D gene is named only where the DNA matches it firmly. Some rows have no size entry. The others give once, few or many, or a class for an expanded clone.

abundance | j_gene | d_gene | v_gene | CDR3aa | CDR3nt
few | TRBJ2-2 | TRBD1 | TRBV4-3 | CASSQDLNRGDTGELFF | TGCGCCAGCAGCCAAGATCTTAACAGGGGGGACACCGGGGAGCTGTTTTTT
many | TRBJ2-3 | TRBD1 | TRBV5-6 | CASSLTGDYTQYF | TGTGCCAGCAGCCTCACAGGGGATTATACGCAGTATTTT
NA | TRBJ2-1 | NA | TRBV12-5 | CASGSNGGNRYNEQFF | TGTGCTAGTGGGTCCAATGGGGGGAATCGATACAATGAGCAGTTCTTC
many | TRBJ2-7 | NA | TRBV28 | CASSLDLYYEQYF | TGTGCCAGCAGTTTAGACCTATACTACGAGCAGTACTTC
many | TRBJ2-7 | TRBD2 | TRBV7-2 | CASSLARREGNEQYF | TGTGCCAGCAGCTTAGCGAGGCGGGAGGGCAACGAGCAGTACTTC
NA | TRBJ1-5 | TRBD1 | TRBV5-6 | CASSFGTGVSQPQHF | TGTGCCAGCAGCTTTGGGACAGGGGTTAGCCAGCCCCAGCATTTT
many | TRBJ2-3 | TRBD2 | TRBV4-3 | CASSQALAGITDTQYF | TGCGCCAGCAGCCAAGCCCTAGCGGGAATCACAGATACGCAGTATTTT
many | TRBJ2-1 | TRBD2 | TRBV7-2 | CASSPFVSGSINEQFF | TGTGCCAGCAGCCCTTTCGTCAGCGGGAGTATAAATGAGCAGTTCTTC
many | TRBJ2-1 | NA | TRBV20-1 | CSASTYNEQFF | TGCAGTGCTAGCACTTACAATGAGCAGTTCTTC
NA | TRBJ2-7 | TRBD1 | TRBV2 | CASSRTVAYQGDEQYF | TGTGCCAGCAGCCGCACCGTGGCTTACCAGGGGGACGAGCAGTACTTC
few | TRBJ1-2 | NA | TRBV7-3 | CASSLMGDGYTF | TGTGCCAGCAGCTTAATGGGGGATGGCTACACCTTC
many | TRBJ2-1 | NA | TRBV7-8 | CASSKGYNSYNEQFF | TGTGCCAGCAGCAAAGGATATAACTCCTACAATGAGCAGTTCTTC
many | TRBJ2-7 | NA | TRBV9 | CASSVGGTLYEQYF | TGTGCCAGCAGCGTTGGCGGAACACTTTACGAGCAGTACTTC
NA | TRBJ2-7 | NA | TRBV9 | CASSAEGVSYEQYF | TGTGCCAGCAGCGCGGAGGGGGTCTCCTACGAGCAGTACTTC
many | TRBJ2-7 | TRBD2 | TRBV12-3/TRBV12-4 | CASSVIAGGYEQYF | TGTGCCAGCAGTGTTATAGCGGGAGGCTACGAGCAGTACTTC
many | TRBJ1-1 | NA | TRBV15 | CATSNDRNTEAFF | TGTGCCACCAGCAATGACCGAAACACTGAAGCTTTCTTT
few | TRBJ2-1 | NA | TRBV12-3/TRBV12-4 | CASSGMQQFF | TGTGCCAGCAGCGGGATGCAGCAGTTCTTC
many | TRBJ1-2 | NA | TRBV7-8 | CASSLINGYSSTGYTF | TGTGCCAGCAGCTTAATCAACGGATACTCTTCTACTGGCTACACCTTC
many | TRBJ2-1 | NA | TRBV5-1 | CASSLADWDNEQFF | TGCGCCAGCAGCTTGGCGGATTGGGATAATGAGCAGTTCTTC
many | TRBJ2-1 | NA | TRBV14 | CASSQGKSSYNEQFF | TGTGCCAGCAGCCAAGGCAAGAGCTCCTACAATGAGCAGTTCTTC
NA | TRBJ2-7 | NA | TRBV4-3 | CASSTGTSSHEQYF | TGCGCCAGCAGCACCGGGACCTCAAGCCACGAGCAGTACTTC
many | TRBJ2-7 | TRBD2 | TRBV20-1 | CSARGQLAGTYEQYF | TGCAGTGCTAGAGGTCAACTAGCGGGGACCTACGAGCAGTACTTC
many | TRBJ2-3 | NA | TRBV27 | CASCLAYASSGTDTQYF | TGTGCCAGCTGTCTCGCATACGCTAGCTCTGGCACAGATACGCAGTATTTT
many | TRBJ2-3 | NA | TRBV24-1 | CATRKSSTDTQYF | TGTGCCACCCGTAAAAGTTCCACAGATACGCAGTATTTT
many | TRBJ1-1 | NA | TRBV4-3 | CASRGRREAFEAFF | TGCGCCAGCAGGGGGCGGAGGGAAGCATTCGAAGCTTTCTTT
many | TRBJ2-7 | NA | TRBV5-1 | CASSLAQPNYEQYF | TGCGCCAGCAGCTTGGCCCAGCCCAACTACGAGCAGTACTTC
many | TRBJ1-1 | NA | TRBV6-1 | CASSRGEGTEAFF | TGTGCCAGCAGTCGAGGGGAGGGCACTGAAGCTTTCTTT
many | TRBJ1-1 | NA | TRBV4-3 | CASSQIWAANTEAFF | TGCGCCAGCAGCCAGATTTGGGCAGCGAACACTGAAGCTTTCTTT
many | TRBJ1-1 | NA | TRBV27 | CASNLSPTKTEAFF | TGTGCCAGCAACCTCTCTCCTACCAAGACTGAAGCTTTCTTT
few | TRBJ1-3 | TRBD1 | TRBV6-1 | CASSAWDRGYIHSGNTIYF | TGTGCCAGCAGTGCATGGGACAGGGGGTACATTCACTCTGGAAACACCATATATTTT
NA | TRBJ1-5 | NA | TRBV28 | CASSLRQLLNQPQHF | TGTGCCAGCAGTCTCCGGCAGCTTTTAAATCAGCCCCAGCATTTT
many | TRBJ2-7 | NA | TRBV29-1 | CSVEAGNEQYF | TGCAGCGTTGAAGCAGGGAACGAGCAGTACTTC
many | TRBJ2-7 | TRBD2 | TRBV5-1 | CASSWTSGHYEQYF | TGCGCCAGCAGCTGGACTAGCGGCCACTACGAGCAGTACTTC
NA | TRBJ2-7 | TRBD1 | TRBV20-1 | CSARAGTGAPVVEQYF | TGCAGTGCTAGAGCGGGGACAGGGGCACCCGTGGTCGAGCAGTACTTC
many | TRBJ1-1 | TRBD1 | TRBV7-8 | CASSLGTGRGMNTEAFF | TGTGCCAGCAGCTTAGGGACAGGGAGAGGAATGAACACTGAAGCTTTCTTT
NA | TRBJ2-1 | TRBD2 | TRBV11-1 | CASSLDGLAGGPRAYNEQFF | TGTGCCAGCAGCTTAGACGGACTAGCGGGAGGGCCAAGGGCCTACAATGAGCAGTTCTTC
many | TRBJ2-6 | NA | TRBV4-3 | CASSQGVERLSGANVLTF | TGCGCCAGCAGCCAAGGAGTTGAACGGCTCTCTGGGGCCAACGTCCTGACTTTC
many | TRBJ2-4 | NA | TRBV29-1 | CSVEFLGNIQYF | TGCAGCGTTGAATTTCTAGGAAACATTCAGTACTTC
many | TRBJ2-1 | TRBD2 | TRBV29-1 | CSVGGRGVIYNEQFF | TGCAGCGTTGGGGGGAGGGGTGTTATCTACAATGAGCAGTTCTTC
many | TRBJ1-2 | NA | TRBV7-9 | CASSSLAGYGYTF | TGTGCCAGCAGCTCCCTTGCGGGCTATGGCTACACCTTC
many | TRBJ1-2 | TRBD1 | TRBV27 | CASSHRDRVGGYTF | TGTGCCAGCAGTCACCGAGACAGGGTGGGCGGCTACACCTTC
many | TRBJ2-7 | NA | TRBV15 | CATSRVTSSYEQYF | TGTGCCACCAGCAGAGTAACTAGCTCCTACGAGCAGTACTTC
few | TRBJ2-2 | TRBD1 | TRBV4-3 | CASSQGTGRAGELFF | TGCGCCAGCAGCCAAGGGACAGGGCGGGCCGGGGAGCTGTTTTTT
many | TRBJ2-2 | NA | TRBV28 | CASSETGMAGELFF | TGTGCCAGCAGTGAAACAGGGATGGCCGGGGAGCTGTTTTTT
many | TRBJ2-3 | NA | TRBV27 | CASSLMGAPWDTQYF | TGTGCCAGCAGTTTAATGGGCGCGCCTTGGGATACGCAGTATTTT
many | TRBJ2-7 | TRBD1 | TRBV3-1 | CASSPPGQGPYEQYF | TGTGCCAGCAGCCCTCCGGGACAGGGTCCTTACGAGCAGTACTTC
few | TRBJ1-2 | NA | TRBV10-3 | CAISETGGNYGYTF | TGTGCCATCAGTGAGACTGGGGGAAACTATGGCTACACCTTC
many | TRBJ1-2 | NA | TRBV4-3 | CASSQDDRFDGYTF | TGCGCCAGCAGCCAAGATGACAGGTTTGATGGCTACACCTTC
NA | TRBJ2-2 | TRBD2 | TRBV2 | CASSASRLAGGVGELFF | TGTGCCAGCAGTGCCTCCCGACTAGCGGGAGGGGTCGGGGAGCTGTTTTTT
many | TRBJ1-6 | TRBD1 | TRBV29-1 | CSIGDSRNSPLHF | TGCAGTATCGGGGACAGCAGGAATTCACCCCTCCACTTT
many | TRBJ2-3 | NA | TRBV20-1 | CSARVRPRGDTQYF | TGCAGTGCTAGAGTTCGGCCTAGAGGGGATACGCAGTATTTT
NA | TRBJ2-1 | NA | TRBV3-1 | CASSQPPLSSYNEQFF | TGTGCCAGCAGCCAACCCCCCCTGAGCTCCTACAATGAGCAGTTCTTC
many | TRBJ1-2 | NA | TRBV16 | CASSQGSGLFDGYTF | TGTGCCAGCAGCCAAGGTTCAGGGCTCTTTGATGGCTACACCTTC
NA | TRBJ2-7 | NA | TRBV27 | CASSSIRATASYEQYF | TGTGCCAGCAGTTCGATCCGGGCTACAGCCTCCTACGAGCAGTACTTC